This entry is about one TCR beta chain. Original handling: Counts of nucleated cells, estimated from reference gene primer amplification, were obtained. The method was immunoSEQ multiplex PCR; TCRdb's version includes in-frame clones alone and lacks a portion of them. V, J and clone size are taken as reported in that table, and D and trimming were inferred from the DNA itself. The sample yields more than 60,000 clones, 80% to 90% seen once. This specimen belongs to a study of blood T cell repertoires in COVID-19. Losses at the gene ends were 7 bases for V and 5 bases for J; bases not matched to a gene: 13. The length of the CDR3 is 17 residues. Enrollment of patients from Seattle took place during active infection, with longitudinal follow-up.

Sequenced: peripheral blood. This receptor was obtained from a woman aged 55-70 years with COVID-19, enrolled during active disease. The genes are TRBV23-1 and TRBJ1-6; 8 bases are a match to TRBD1. TRBV23-1 is sorted into the ORF group, with uncertain function. CDR3 nucleotides: TGCGCCAGCACCCCGGGACAGGAAGCCCCTGATAATTCACCCCTCCACTTT. This encodes CASTPGQEAPDNSPLHF.